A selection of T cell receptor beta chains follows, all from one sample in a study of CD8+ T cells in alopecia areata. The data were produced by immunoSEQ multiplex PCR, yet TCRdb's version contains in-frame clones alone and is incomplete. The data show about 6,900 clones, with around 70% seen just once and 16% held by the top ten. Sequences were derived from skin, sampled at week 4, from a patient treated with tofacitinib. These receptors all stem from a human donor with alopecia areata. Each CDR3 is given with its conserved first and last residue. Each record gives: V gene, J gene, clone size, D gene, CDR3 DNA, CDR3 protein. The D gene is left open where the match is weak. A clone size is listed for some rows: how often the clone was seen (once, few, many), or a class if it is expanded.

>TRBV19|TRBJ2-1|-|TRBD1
TGTGCCAGTAGTAGACAGGGGGCAACCTACAATGAGCAGTTCTTC
CASSRQGATYNEQFF
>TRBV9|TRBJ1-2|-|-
TGTGCCAGCACCAATAGACAGGATTTGGACTATGGCTACACCTTC
CASTNRQDLDYGYTF
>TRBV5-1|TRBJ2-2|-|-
TGCGCCAGCAGCATAATTGTGACGTCTGGCGCGAACACCGGGGAGCTGTTTTTT
CASSIIVTSGANTGELFF
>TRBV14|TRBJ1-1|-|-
TGTGCCAGCAGCCAAGACTACCGCCTCGGGGCTTTCTTT
CASSQDYRLGAFF
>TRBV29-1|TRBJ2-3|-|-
TGCAGCGTTGAATCATTTGGGGATACGCAGTATTTT
CSVESFGDTQYF
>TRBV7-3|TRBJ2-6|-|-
TGTGCCAGCAGCTTAACGGGGACCCCTGTCCAAAACTCTGGGGCCAACGTCCTGACTTTC
CASSLTGTPVQNSGANVLTF
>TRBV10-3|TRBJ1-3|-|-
TGTGCCATCAGTATGGCGGGGGCTGGTGGAAACACCATATATTTT
CAISMAGAGGNTIYF
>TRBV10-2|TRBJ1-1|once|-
TGCGCCAGCAGTGAGTCAAGGGGGGTTGGGAACACTGAAGCTTTCTTT
CASSESRGVGNTEAFF
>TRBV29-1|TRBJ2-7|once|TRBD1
TGCAGCGTTGAGGCAGGGGGCGACGAGCAGTACTTC
CSVEAGGDEQYF
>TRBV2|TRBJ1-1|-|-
TGTGCCAGCAGTGATGTAGCTCCCCTAAGGACTGAAGCTTTCTTT
CASSDVAPLRTEAFF
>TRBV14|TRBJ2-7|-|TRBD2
TGTGCCAGCAGCCAAGGACTAGCGGGGTTCTACGAGCAGTACTTC
CASSQGLAGFYEQYF
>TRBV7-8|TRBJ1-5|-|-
TGTGCCAGCAGCTTAGCTCAGGATCAGCCCCAGCATTTT
CASSLAQDQPQHF
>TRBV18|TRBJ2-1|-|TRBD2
TGTGCCAGCTCACCAATCAGCGGGGGACTTAACAATGAGCAGTTCTTC
CASSPISGGLNNEQFF
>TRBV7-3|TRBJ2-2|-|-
TGTGCCAGCAGCCCAAACCCACAGGTCAACACCGGGGAGCTGTTTTTT
CASSPNPQVNTGELFF
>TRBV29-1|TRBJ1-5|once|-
TGCAGCGTTGCCCCAGGGGAAAGTCAGCCCCAGCATTTT
CSVAPGESQPQHF
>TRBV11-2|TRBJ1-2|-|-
TGTGCCAGCAGCCTTCTCTTCTATGGCTACACCTTC
CASSLLFYGYTF
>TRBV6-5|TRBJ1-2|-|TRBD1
TGTGCCAGCAGCCTGGACAGGGTTGATGGCTACACCTTC
CASSLDRVDGYTF
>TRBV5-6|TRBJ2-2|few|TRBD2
TGTGCCAGCAGCGTGGGGGAAAGCTCTAGCGGTAACACCGGGGAGCTGTTTTTT
CASSVGESSSGNTGELFF
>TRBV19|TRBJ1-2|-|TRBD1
TGTGCCAGTAGTTCACTCTCGACAGGGAACTATGGCTACACCTTC
CASSSLSTGNYGYTF
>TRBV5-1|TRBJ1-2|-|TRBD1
TGCGCCAGCAGCGTGGAACTTACAGGGGGCAACTATGGCTACACCTTC
CASSVELTGGNYGYTF
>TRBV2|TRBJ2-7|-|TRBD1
TGTGCCAGCAGGGACCGACAGGGGGTCGCGTACGAGCAGTACTTC
CASRDRQGVAYEQYF
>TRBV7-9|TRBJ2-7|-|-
TGTGCCAGCAACTCGGGCGGGCCCTACGAGCAGTACTTC
CASNSGGPYEQYF
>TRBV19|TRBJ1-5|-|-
TGTGCCAGTAGTATAGCCCACAATAGCAATCAGCCCCAGCATTTT
CASSIAHNSNQPQHF
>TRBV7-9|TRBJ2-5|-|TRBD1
TGTGCCAGCAGCTTATTAGTGGGTCCGGGACAGGAAAAAGAGACCCAGTACTTC
CASSLLVGPGQEKETQYF
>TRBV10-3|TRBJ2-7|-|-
TGTGCCATCAGTGAGTCTTTTAGCCTGTCCTACGAGCAGTACTTC
CAISESFSLSYEQYF
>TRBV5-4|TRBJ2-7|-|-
TGTGCCAGCAGCTTACCCGGCAGGGAGTCCTACGAGCAGTACTTC
CASSLPGRESYEQYF
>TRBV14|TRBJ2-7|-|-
TGTGCCAGCAGCCAAGATCTTAGTCCTGGCTACTCCTACGAGCAGTACTTC
CASSQDLSPGYSYEQYF
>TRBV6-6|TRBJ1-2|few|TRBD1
TGTGCCAGCAGGGGAGGACAGGGGGCGACCTATGGCTACACCTTC
CASRGGQGATYGYTF
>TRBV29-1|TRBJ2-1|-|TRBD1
TGCAGCGTTGAACACCGGGACAGGGTATCCTACAATGAGCAGTTCTTC
CSVEHRDRVSYNEQFF
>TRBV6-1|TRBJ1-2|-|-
TGTGCCAGCAGCCGAGAGGTCGGGTATGGCTACACCTTC
CASSREVGYGYTF
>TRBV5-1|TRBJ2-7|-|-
TGCGCCAGCAGTTCCGGGACAAAGATCGAGCAGTACTTC
CASSSGTKIEQYF
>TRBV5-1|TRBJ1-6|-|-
TGCGCCAGCAGCAGGCAGACACCGAGCTCCTATAATTCACCCCTCCACTTT
CASSRQTPSSYNSPLHF
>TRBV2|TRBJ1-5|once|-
TGTGCCAGCAGTGCCGGCGTCCTGGGGTGGGAGCCCCAGCATTTT
CASSAGVLGWEPQHF
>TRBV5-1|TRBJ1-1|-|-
TGCGCCAGCAGCTATGGGGGTGATCGCACTGAAGCTTTCTTT
CASSYGGDRTEAFF
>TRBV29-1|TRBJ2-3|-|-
TGCAGCGTTCGGGTAATCAGCACAGATACGCAGTATTTT
CSVRVISTDTQYF
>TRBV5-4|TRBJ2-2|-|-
TGTGCCAGCAGCTTACCGTCGGGGCGAAACACCGGGGAGCTGTTTTTT
CASSLPSGRNTGELFF
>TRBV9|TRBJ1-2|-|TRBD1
TGTGCCAGCAGCGTAGACAGGGGATTCTATGGCTACACCTTC
CASSVDRGFYGYTF
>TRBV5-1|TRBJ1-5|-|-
TGCGCCAGCAGCTTGGGGGCAGGGGATCAGCCCCAGCATTTT
CASSLGAGDQPQHF
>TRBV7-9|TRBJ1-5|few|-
TGTGCCAGCAGCAGAGGAATGGACGATCAGCCCCAGCATTTT
CASSRGMDDQPQHF
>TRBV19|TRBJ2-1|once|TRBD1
TGTGCCACCGCGGGGGGACAGGGGGGCCCTGAGCAGTTCTTC
CATAGGQGGPEQFF
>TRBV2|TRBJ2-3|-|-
TGTGCCAGCAACCAGGGGCCTTATACGCAGTATTTT
CASNQGPYTQYF
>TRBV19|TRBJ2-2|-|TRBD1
TGTGCCACCTCCGACAGGGGGACCGGGGAGCTGTTTTTT
CATSDRGTGELFF
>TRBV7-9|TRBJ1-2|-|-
TGTGCCAGCAGCAAAGCCAACTCTGGCTACACCTTC
CASSKANSGYTF
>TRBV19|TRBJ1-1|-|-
TGTGCCAGTAGTATTCAGGGAAGGATGAACACTGAAGCTTTCTTT
CASSIQGRMNTEAFF
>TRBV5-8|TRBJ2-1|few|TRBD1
TGTGCCAGCAGCTTACCTCCGGGACAGGGGGCGGACAATGAGCAGTTCTTC
CASSLPPGQGADNEQFF
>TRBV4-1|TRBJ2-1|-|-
TGCGCCAGCAGCCAAGTCGACCTCATCTCCTACAATGAGCAGTTCTTC
CASSQVDLISYNEQFF